This TCR beta chain was obtained from a study of blood T cell repertoires in COVID-19. At the level of the study: The samples span acute and convalescent COVID-19 from the United States, Italy and Spain.

V gave up 4 bases and J gave up 5 bases, with 14 bases separating them. The V gene's germline CDR1 is LNHDA and CDR2 SQIVND (reference sequence). The CDR3 loop spans 15 amino acids. As processed by the authors: By means of reference gene primer amplification, nucleated cell counts were estimated. Sequencing used immunoSEQ multiplex PCR; TCRdb keeps in-frame clones, though not all of them. The V and J calls and clone size come from that table; D and trimming were worked out from the DNA. Of roughly 150,000 clones listed, more than 60% are singletons. This TCR was recovered from a man between 60 and 70 years old with acute or convalescent COVID-19. Sequencing was done on a sample of peripheral blood. V gene TRBV19 combines with J gene TRBJ1-4, with D possibly TRBD1 on 5 matching bases. The CDR3 DNA reads as TGTGCCAGTAGTAACCAGGGCCTAAACAATGAAAAACTGTTTTTT. It is translated as CASSNQGLNNEKLFF.